This T cell receptor beta chain came from a study of cytomegalovirus exposure and HLA in healthy donors. General observations from the study: What a later analysis reportedly showed was that an Asian-associated ancestry cluster had fewer N-insertions than the roughly 670-donor mean. Later analysis demonstrated an association between a missense DCLRE1C variant and TCR beta V- and J-gene trimming. The investigators catalogued about 170 TCR beta chains as cytomegalovirus-associated. A later analysis showed TCR association rates differing by HLA locus, peaking at DRB1 and lowest at HLA-C.

Comments on this clone: Antigen specificity is unknown.

The CDR3 has 13 residues. CDR1 and CDR2 (germline): SEHNR, FQNEAQ (reference sequence). Primers: 60 Vbeta forward and 13 Jbeta reverse. The repertoire was sequenced with immunoSEQ multiplex PCR; TCRdb's copy has only in-frame clones and lacks some. The data contain about 140,000 clones, roughly 77% of them singletons. The specimen sequenced was PBMCs. The chain recombines TRBV7-9 with TRBJ2-7; D perhaps matches TRBD1 (6 bases). This TCR came from a man aged 40-55 years in good health and CMV-seronegative. The CDR3 DNA reads TGTTCGCTTGACAGGCTCGGGTCCTACGAGCAGTACTTC. It encodes CSLDRLGSYEQYF. The whole variable domain, filled in from reference TRBV7-9 and TRBJ2-7, reads DTGVSQNPRHKITKRGQNVTFRCDPISEHNRLYWYRQTLGQGPEFLTYFQNEAQLEKSRLLSDRFSAERPKGSFSTLEIQRTEQGDSAMYLCSLDRLGSYEQYFGPGTRLTVT.